This T cell receptor (beta chain) was recovered during a study of cytomegalovirus exposure and HLA in healthy donors (dated by TCRdb to the late 2010s). Turning to the overall study: An earlier analysis of some 500 of the donors reported 250 to 350 Gb of sequence data and around 120 million unique TCR beta sequences from 150 million to 200 million T cells. About 280 gigabases of sequencing data and roughly 90 million unique TCR sequences were included in an early release covering several hundred HLA-typed donors. Of the roughly 400 genotyped donors, 81% were placed in the genetic ancestry cluster associated with self-reported Caucasian donors. The aim of the study was to test whether cataloging public T cell receptors could identify signatures of past pathogen exposure. The study profiled the T cell repertoires of hundreds of subjects by immunosequencing and related them to cytomegalovirus serostatus. Besides the first cohort of 666 subjects, a separate validation cohort made up of roughly 120 different subjects was used. High-throughput TCR immunosequencing, statistical association of individual TCRs with disease status, and machine learning were combined to predict cytomegalovirus infection status. To study patterns of TCR occurrence, a later analysis re-analyzed previously published TCR beta repertoires from around 700 donors and added high-resolution HLA genotyping. In the later analysis, no new phenotypic data were used to find candidate immune exposures; instead, reliance was placed on TCR beta sequences and their occurrence across donors. In an earlier analysis of 587 of the donors, high-throughput TCR beta sequencing was used to judge whether each TCR beta V gene segment behaved as functional or pseudogenic. Alongside the repertoire data, information on donor age, sex, ethnicity and CMV serostatus was compiled. A later genetic analysis took genome-wide SNP genotypes for 398 of the 666 donors and used that subset as a discovery cohort. All discovery cohort repertoires had been generated on a single sequencing platform. Class I and class II HLA loci were covered by the typing at four-digit resolution. The number of donors typed differed by locus, with 629-630 for A, B, C, DRB1 and DQB1, roughly 550 for DQA1, approximately 580 for DPA1, and 450 to 480 for DPB1. Roughly five DR-DQ haplotypes were treated as single units for association and clustering because of strong linkage in the cohort. Among roughly 400 genotyped donors of the cohort, an average of roughly 240,000 unique TCR beta nucleotide sequences were sequenced per donor, roughly 20% of them non-productive.

As regards this clone: Its specific antigen is unknown. The sample holds no much larger clone one base away, and base qualities are not on file.

From cysteine to phenylalanine, the CDR3 is 12 amino acids long. The sequence is cut down to CDR3 DNA, 36 bases in frame from base 1. Trimming removed 6 bases from V and 8 bases from J; the gene matches leave 4 bases unexplained. The germline V gene provides CDR1 MNHEY and CDR2 SVGAGI. The library was generated by the immunoSEQ multiplex PCR assay. For the multiplex PCR, a mixture combining 60 forward primers for TCR Vbeta segments and 13 reverse primers for TCR Jbeta segments was used. The CDR3 region of rearranged TCR beta genes was amplified from genomic DNA by a multiplex PCR assay. On the Illumina HiSeq System, the amplified TCR beta libraries were sequenced as 87-base-pair reads. In the source study's methods: A later analysis counted approximately 84 million unique TCR beta chains across the 666 repertoires, and around 9.9 million of these chains were shared by at least two donors. Raw reads were error-corrected and collapsed into unique sequences by a nearest-neighbor algorithm in which closely related sequences were merged to remove PCR and sequencing errors. CDR3 sequences were aligned to IMGT reference sequences to assign V, D and J gene segments. For a sequence to be retained, a match of at least six nucleotides was required to both a V gene segment and a J gene segment. A rearrangement was called productive if the CDR3 had no stop codons and remained in frame with V and J, and every other rearrangement was called non-productive. CDR3 was defined according to IMGT convention as the region running from the second conserved V-encoded cysteine to the conserved J-encoded phenylalanine. The earlier analysis of 500 to 650 of the donors excluded any sequence lacking an unambiguous match to a single V gene segment. In an earlier analysis of 587 of the donors, a V segment was called functional when productive rearrangements were above 56.7%, and segregating when the standard deviation between donors exceeded 5%. To diagnose cytomegalovirus status from the catalog of TCR beta chain sequences, a statistical classification framework was built. In a later analysis, TCR nucleotide sequences were compared against IMGT/GENE-DB human TR gene sequences so that V and J genes could be assigned. The TCRdist pipeline was used in a later analysis to assign CDR3 sequences and most-parsimonious VDJ recombination scenarios. In a later analysis, each TCR beta chain was defined by its CDR3 amino acid sequence together with its V-gene family, and reads lacking a unique V-gene family were excluded. In a later analysis, 450 to 600 highly shared, low-generation-probability nucleotide sequences were removed to address suspected cross-contamination and a sequencing artifact. A later analysis calculated a clonal expansion index for each public chain from normalized within-repertoire ranks of inferred template counts. Generation probabilities in a later analysis came from a VDJ recombination model fitted to out-of-frame rearrangements, and those results were checked against IGoR. Hypergeometric tests were used in a later analysis to score TCR-TCR, TCR-HLA and TCR-CMV co-occurrence, with a repertoire-size bias correction applied to the TCR pairs. In a later analysis, false discovery rates were estimated by permuting HLA or CMV assignments 20 times. In a later analysis, co-occurring TCRs were grouped using DBSCAN, and TCRdist sequence similarity was added for clustering within HLA-allele-positive subsets. Repertoires with fewer than 30,000 or more than 120,000 public chains, plus five repertoires with anomalous nucleotide sharing, were excluded from co-occurrence clustering. TCRdb re-hosts the immuneACCESS table, in-frame sequences only. Its copies lack some clones; in the studies checked, an unresolved V gene accounts for under half of them, and the cause for the rest is not known. D and trimming come from the DNA, and the V and J calls and clone size come from that table. Present in this sample are around 150,000 clones, under 85% of which were seen just once. Of the sample, about 1.3% is held by the ten largest clones.

General conclusions and limits of the study: Because counts were too low, approximately 18 rarely observed V segments, including chromosome 9 orphons, were excluded from the earlier analysis of 587 of the donors. While some public TCRs were present in many individuals, most TCR sequences turned up only very rarely across donors. A later genetic analysis reported fewer N-insertions in productive TCRs among donors in an Asian-associated ancestry cluster than the roughly 690-donor mean. Presence/absence analyses assumed roughly uniform sequencing depth across donors, an assumption that may not hold. Cytomegalovirus status was reported to be diagnosed by the classifier with high specificity and sensitivity in both the original and validation cohorts. At a false discovery rate of 0.05, a later analysis linked 16,951 TCR beta sequences to specific HLA alleles. A few of the identified cytomegalovirus-associated TCR beta chains were confirmed in vitro to be specific for cytomegalovirus antigens. Several of the top co-occurrence clusters appeared to be linked to parvovirus B19, influenza, CMV and Epstein-Barr virus, according to a later analysis. A group of highly shared sequence variants was considered likely to be a technical artifact of the sequencing pipeline. When HLA alleles, especially DR and DQ, strongly co-occurred, TCR associations were difficult to assign to individual alleles. In a later analysis, HLA-associated TCR beta chains showed more clonal expansion and lower generation probabilities than non-associated chains that were equally common. HLA typing was unavailable for some donors at each locus, so association tests used only the typed subset. According to a later analysis, TCR association rates differed among HLA loci, with DRB1 alleles showing the most associated TCRs and HLA-C alleles showing the fewest. In the study, 150 to 200 TCR beta chains were listed as associated with cytomegalovirus. This cohort had only TCR beta chains sequenced, and the lack of alpha or paired-chain data limited which features could be detected. Correlated functional status among segregating V segments might reflect linkage disequilibrium, but an unknown experimental factor could not be ruled out. It was suggested by the authors that the approach could potentially be generalized to other disease states and immunological phenotypes. A further reported finding was that TCR beta sequences accurately predicted the HLA-A and HLA-B alleles for most subjects in the first cohort. A later analysis found that most CMV-associated TCR beta chains appeared HLA-restricted, with HLA associations seemingly driven largely by CMV exposure. The only immune exposure information available for the cohort was CMV serostatus. Because the 87-base-pair reads could not distinguish some IMGT-functional V segments, including TRBV6-2 and TRBV6-3, those segments were excluded. A later genetic analysis associated a missense DCLRE1C variant with V-gene and J-gene trimming of TCR beta chains, and an independent cohort replicated the association. In an earlier analysis of some 500 of the donors, most TCR beta V segments were observed in productive rearrangements about 90% or about 30% of the time, broadly matching IMGT annotations.

The cohort was made up of approximately 700 healthy bone marrow donors. At the time of sampling, every cohort member was nominally healthy, though immune exposures that went unrecorded were likely present. The donor was CMV seronegative and was included in the group of 352 seronegative cohort members. Each donor provided a peripheral blood sample, and peripheral blood mononuclear cells were used for TCR beta sequencing. The Qiagen DNeasy Blood Extraction Kit was used to extract genomic DNA from the blood cell samples. The TCR originated in a woman aged 25-40 years in good health and CMV-seronegative. The sequencing input was PBMCs. The V gene is TRBV6-5 and the J gene is TRBJ1-2; 9 nucleotides in the junction match TRBD1. The nucleotides are TGTGCCAGCAGGGGACAGGGAAGGGGCTACACCTTC. Its protein product is CASRGQGRGYTF.